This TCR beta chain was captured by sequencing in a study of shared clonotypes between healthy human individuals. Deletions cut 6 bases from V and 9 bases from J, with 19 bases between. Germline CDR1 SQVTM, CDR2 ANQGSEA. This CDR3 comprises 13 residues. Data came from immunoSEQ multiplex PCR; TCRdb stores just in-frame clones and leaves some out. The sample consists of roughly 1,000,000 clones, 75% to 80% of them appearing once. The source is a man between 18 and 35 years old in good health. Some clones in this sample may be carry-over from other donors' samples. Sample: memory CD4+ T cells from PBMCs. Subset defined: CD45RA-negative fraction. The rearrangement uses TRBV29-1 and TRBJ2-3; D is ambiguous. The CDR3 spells CSVSLPLSATQYF. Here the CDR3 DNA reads TGCAGCGTCTCCCTCCCCCTGTCGGCGACGCAGTATTTT.